This T cell receptor beta chain was found in a study of vaccination and CD4 T cells after COVID-19. Study-level information: Every participant was given two doses of BNT162b2 or mRNA-1273 vaccine. The cells were exposed to overlapping spike peptides originating from SARS-CoV-2, HCoV-NL63, HCoV-OC43 and HCoV-229E for stimulation.

Cultured CD4+ T cell DNA underwent sequencing with the Oncomine TCR Beta short-read assay. Investigators isolated genomic DNA from cultured CD4+ T cells. MiXCR was run by TCRdb on the PCR reads, yielding one entry per CDR3 protein. Of approximately 13,000 distinct CDR3 sequences listed, roughly 57% were seen once; the top ten hold roughly 7.4%. Note on this clonotype: The antigen remains undetermined.

Indicated treatment: roughly 10-day PBMC culture with coronavirus spike peptide pools or control peptides (ViraFEST assay). TCR sequencing followed the expansion of antigen-specific T cells with peptide pools in ViraFEST. CDR1 KGHDR and CDR2 SFDVKD come from the germline V gene. The CDR3 length is 10 residues. The V end lost 8 bases, the J end lost 7 bases, and 8 bases lay between the germline ends. The rearrangement uses TRBV24-1 and TRBJ2-7, with a possible D match to TRBD1 (6 bases). The source material was CD4+ T cells from blood, cultured in vitro. The TCR comes from a human donor who had recovered from COVID-19. The CDR3: CATTRGEQYF. The CDR3, as DNA: TGTGCCACCACCAGGGGAGAGCAGTACTTC.